These 21 T cell receptor beta chains came from one sample sequenced in a study of shared clonotypes between healthy human individuals. Profiled with immunoSEQ multiplex PCR; TCRdb holds only in-frame clones, not every one. The repertoire consists of more than 1,200,000 clones, with 98% to 99% occurring once and the leading ten covering under 0.45%. The sequencing sample was made of naive CD4+ T cells sorted from blood. Subset meaning: CD45RA+ positively selected. Receptors were obtained from a man between 25 and 39 years old in good health.

The genes are TRBV5-1 and TRBJ2-1; the D call may be TRBD1 or TRBD2 (5 bases each). Deletions cut 5 bases from V and 9 bases from J, with 12 bases between. Germline V gene lookup returns CDR1 SGHRS and CDR2 YFSETQ. The CDR3 is made up of 12 amino acids. The CDR3 DNA sequence: TGCGCCAGCAGTCCCGGGGCGCTTGAGCAGTTCTTC. Its translation is CASSPGALEQFF.

This chain joins TRBV5-4 and TRBJ2-1; 8 bases fit TRBD1. The V and J ends lost 5 bases and 5 bases, in that order; junction bases with no gene match: 3. This CDR3 region has 13 residues. Germline-derived CDR1 and CDR2 are SGHNT and YYREEE (reference sequence). CDR3 sequence: CASSSGQDNEQFF. For the CDR3, the DNA is TGTGCCAGCAGTTCGGGACAGGACAATGAGCAGTTCTTC.

The rearrangement uses TRBV19 and TRBJ1-2, with D unclear. The CDR3 loop spans 13 amino acids. V lost 0 bases and J 7 bases, leaving 9 bases between the germline ends. CDR1 is LNHDA and CDR2 is SQIVND in the germline V gene (reference sequence). CDR3 residues: CASSIDRGVGYTF. The DNA for the CDR3 is TGTGCCAGTAGTATAGACCGGGGAGTTGGCTACACCTTC.

This rearrangement joins TRBV5-1 to TRBJ2-4; D ambiguous. This CDR3 spans 14 amino acids. Germline-derived CDR1 and CDR2 are SGHRS and YFSETQ. The ends were cut back, 0 bases at V and 0 bases at J, with 4 bases in the middle. The CDR3 coding sequence is TGCGCCAGCAGCTTGGAAGAAGCCAAAAACATTCAGTACTTC. Amino acid sequence: CASSLEEAKNIQYF.

The rearrangement links TRBV7-3 to TRBJ2-5, with 7 bases aligning to TRBD2. Germline V lookup: CDR1 SGHTA, CDR2 FQGTGA. The CDR3 runs to 11 residues. Unmatched junction bases numbered 0, after V lost 4 bases and J lost 7 bases. The chain's CDR3 is CASSSGGTQYF. Here the CDR3 DNA reads TGTGCCAGCAGCTCGGGGGGGACCCAGTACTTC.

The chain links TRBV11-2 to TRBJ1-4, with D uncertain. Trimming pared 1 base from V and 4 bases from J, leaving 16 bases between. The CDR3 is 17 residues long. The germline V gene encodes CDR1 SGHAT and CDR2 FQNNGV. CDR3 amino acids: CASSLVGVRYINEKLFF. The CDR3 nucleotides read TGTGCCAGCAGCTTAGTGGGTGTCCGGTACATTAATGAAAAACTGTTTTTT.

V is TRBV6-5 and J is TRBJ2-5; D unresolved. This CDR3 has 13 residues. The germline V and J ends were trimmed by 7 bases and 7 bases, with 16 bases remaining between them. Germline CDR1 and CDR2: MNHEY and SVGAGI. The CDR3: CASKNQGLGTQYF. CDR3 coding DNA: TGTGCCAGCAAAAATCAAGGTCTGGGGACCCAGTACTTC.

The J gene is TRBJ2-7, the V gene TRBV28; possible D gene TRBD2, 7 bases. CDR1 is MDHEN, CDR2 SYDVKM, per germline. V dropped 6 bases and J dropped 3 bases, with 15 bases sitting between them. The CDR3 length is 14 residues. The CDR3 spells CASSSGGTFYEQYF. CDR3 coding DNA: TGTGCCAGCAGCTCCGGGGGGACATTCTACGAGCAGTACTTC.

The V and J genes are TRBV28 and TRBJ1-2, with 7 nucleotides matching TRBD1. CDR3 length: 13 residues. Germline values: CDR1 MDHEN, CDR2 SYDVKM. The J segment lost 5 bases and the V segment lost 7 bases, leaving 7 bases of the junction unmatched. The CDR3 DNA is TGTGCCAGCAAAGAGGGGGCGATTTATGGCTACACCTTC. It specifies CASKEGAIYGYTF.

This clone occurred once. This chain connects TRBV28 to TRBJ1-4; D may be TRBD1 (6 bases). The CDR3 has 15 amino acids. Germline lookup yields CDR1 MDHEN and CDR2 SYDVKM. Trimming pared 6 bases from V and 5 bases from J, leaving 16 bases between. CDR3 residues: CASSLGQTQNEKLFF. In DNA, the CDR3 is TGTGCCAGCAGCCTAGGACAGACCCAAAATGAAAAACTGTTTTTT.

The chain couples TRBV5-4 to TRBJ2-2; the D gene is possibly TRBD1 (5 bases). V lost 4 bases and J 5 bases, leaving 12 bases between the germline ends. The germline V gene encodes CDR1 SGHNT and CDR2 YYREEE (reference sequence). The CDR3 covers 14 residues. Written as DNA, the CDR3 is TGTGCCAGCAGCCCAGGGTTGGGGACCGGGGAGCTGTTTTTT. Its translation is CASSPGLGTGELFF.

The CDR3 sequence: CASSQRGTYSNQPQHF. CDR3 DNA sequence: TGTGCCAGCAGCCAAAGGGGTACTTATAGCAATCAGCCCCAGCATTTT. This sequence joins TRBV7-2 and TRBJ1-5; the D gene is possibly TRBD1 (5 bases). The CDR3 sequence is 16 residues long. Germline V gene sequence: CDR1 SGHTA, CDR2 FQGNSA. V was clipped by 5 bases and J by 0 bases, with 14 bases between them.

The chain couples TRBV9 to TRBJ2-5; D gene uncertain. Trimming pared 0 bases from V and 4 bases from J, leaving 13 bases between. Germline V lookup: CDR1 SGDLS, CDR2 YYNGEE. The CDR3 runs 15 residues. The CDR3 protein is CASSVGSPSGETQYF. The CDR3 DNA is TGTGCCAGCAGCGTAGGGTCGCCGTCAGGAGAGACCCAGTACTTC. The full variable domain, completed using reference TRBV9 and TRBJ2-5, is DSGVTQTPKHLITATGQRVTLRCSPRSGDLSVYWYQQSLDQGLQFLIQYYNGEERAKGNILERFSAQQFPDLHSELNLSSLELGDSALYFCASSVGSPSGETQYFGPGTRLLVL.

This rearrangement joins TRBV19 to TRBJ1-1; a weak D match, TRBD1 (5 bases). The germline V gene encodes CDR1 LNHDA and CDR2 SQIVND (reference sequence). This CDR3 contains 13 residues. V lost 11 bases and J lost 7, with 20 bases in between. The CDR3 DNA reads TGTGCCTCAAACGGGGGTTGGCTCGGTGAAGCTTTCTTT. Translation gives CASNGGWLGEAFF.

The genes are TRBV5-1 and TRBJ2-1, with 11 positions matching TRBD2. CDR1 SGHRS and CDR2 YFSETQ come from the germline V gene. The length of the CDR3 is 19 residues. V was clipped by 0 bases and J by 3 bases; unmatched bases: 11. The CDR3 DNA reads as TGCGCCAGCAGCTTGGCCCTAGCGGGAGGAACCTCAAACTACAATGAGCAGTTCTTC. Translating gives CASSLALAGGTSNYNEQFF.

To note about this clone: Other DNA sequences within the sample encode an identical CDR3. This sequence joins TRBV6-6 and TRBJ1-1; no definite D call. The CDR3 spans 12 residues. The V end was cut by 6 bases, the J end by 1 base, with 6 bases between. CDR1 MNHNY and CDR2 SVGAGI come from the germline V gene (reference sequence). The CDR3 nucleotides read TGTGCCAGCAGCCAACCGAACACTGAAGCTTTCTTT. Translated, it gives CASSQPNTEAFF.

The V call is TRBV5-4, the J call TRBJ1-5; D is uncertain. The CDR3 has 14 residues. V lost 1 base and J 5 bases, leaving 10 bases between the germline ends. Germline assignment: CDR1 SGHNT and CDR2 YYREEE (reference sequence). The CDR3 bases are TGTGCCAGCAGCTTGTCTCCGGACGATCAGCCCCAGCATTTT. The encoded protein is CASSLSPDDQPQHF.

The V gene is TRBV7-2, the J gene TRBJ2-5, with D possibly being TRBD2 (5 bases). The CDR3 covers 14 residues. Trimming took 2 bases from V and 1 from J, leaving 8 bases between them. Per germline, CDR1 SGHTA and CDR2 FQGNSA. The CDR3, as DNA: TGTGCCAGCAGCTTACAGCGGAGCCAAGAGACCCAGTACTTC. This encodes CASSLQRSQETQYF.

This clone was seen a single time. The chain links TRBV4-3 to TRBJ2-3; 8 nucleotides agree with TRBD2. The CDR3 is 17 amino acids. In germline, CDR1 is LGHNA, CDR2 YSLEER. V dropped 0 bases and J dropped 3; count of bases not matched to a gene: 8. The CDR3 nucleotides read TGCGCCAGCAGCCAAGACTACGCGGGAGGATCGACAGATACGCAGTATTTT. Protein product: CASSQDYAGGSTDTQYF.

The chain uses TRBV9 and TRBJ2-7; D may be TRBD1 (6 bases). This CDR3 is built from 12 residues. Germline V gene lookup returns CDR1 SGDLS and CDR2 YYNGEE. V dropped 3 bases and J dropped 7 bases, with 11 bases sitting between them. The CDR3 region has the DNA TGTGCCAGCAGCGCCCAGGGGAGTGAGCAGTACTTC. Translating it yields CASSAQGSEQYF. Drawing the rest from reference TRBV9 and TRBJ2-7, the complete variable domain is DSGVTQTPKHLITATGQRVTLRCSPRSGDLSVYWYQQSLDQGLQFLIQYYNGEERAKGNILERFSAQQFPDLHSELNLSSLELGDSALYFCASSAQGSEQYFGPGTRLTVT.

The V and J genes are TRBV29-1 and TRBJ2-5, with TRBD1 matching 7 bases. This CDR3 is 13 amino acids long. With V trimmed by 6 bases and J by 3 bases, 7 bases remained unmatched. Per germline, CDR1 SQVTM and CDR2 ANQGSEA. CDR3 sequence: CSVAGTAKETQYF. Here the CDR3 DNA reads TGCAGCGTGGCCGGGACAGCGAAAGAGACCCAGTACTTC.